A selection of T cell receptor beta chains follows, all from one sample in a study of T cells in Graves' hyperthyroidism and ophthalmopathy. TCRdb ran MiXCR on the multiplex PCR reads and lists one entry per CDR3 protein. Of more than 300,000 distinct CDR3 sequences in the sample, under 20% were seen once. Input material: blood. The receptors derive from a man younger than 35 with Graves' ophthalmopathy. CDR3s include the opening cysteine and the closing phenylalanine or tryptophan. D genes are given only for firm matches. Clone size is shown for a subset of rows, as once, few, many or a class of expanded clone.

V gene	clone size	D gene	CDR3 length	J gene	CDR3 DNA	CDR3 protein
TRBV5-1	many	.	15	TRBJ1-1	TGCGCCAGCAGCTTGGAACCGGGAGTGGATACTGAAGCTTTCTTT	CASSLEPGVDTEAFF
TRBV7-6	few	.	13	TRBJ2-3	TGTGCCAGCAGCTTAAGTTCCGGGGCCTTTCTGTATTTT	CASSLSSGAFLYF
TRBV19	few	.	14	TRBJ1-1	TGTGCCAGTAGTTCCCCACCAGGGCACACTGAAGCTTTCTTT	CASSSPPGHTEAFF
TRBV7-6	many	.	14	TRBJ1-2	TGTGCCAGCAGTTCTTACACCGATCCGGGAGGCTACACCTTC	CASSSYTDPGGYTF
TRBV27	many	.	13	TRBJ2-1	TGTGCCAGCAGTTTATCCGGCCCCAATGAGCAGTTCTTC	CASSLSGPNEQFF
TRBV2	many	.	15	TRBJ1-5	TGTGCCAGCAGTGAAAGGCGGCTGAGCAATCAGCCCCAGCATTTT	CASSERRLSNQPQHF
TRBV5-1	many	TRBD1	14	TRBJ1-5	TGCGCCAGCAGCCCCGGGACAGGGAATCAGCCCCAGCATTTT	CASSPGTGNQPQHF
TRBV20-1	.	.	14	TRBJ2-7	TGCAGTGCTAGGAGGGGCTGGGATCTCCTCGAGCAGTACTTC	CSARRGWDLLEQYF
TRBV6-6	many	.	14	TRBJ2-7	TGTGCCAGCAGTTACTCGGACAGCTCTCGGGAGCAGTACTTC	CASSYSDSSREQYF
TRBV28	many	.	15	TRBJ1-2	TGTGCCAGCAGTTTATGGCAGGCCTCTAACTATGGCTACACCTTC	CASSLWQASNYGYTF
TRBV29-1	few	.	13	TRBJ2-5	TGCAGCGTACATAGAGGGGCCCCAGAGACCCAGTACTTC	CSVHRGAPETQYF